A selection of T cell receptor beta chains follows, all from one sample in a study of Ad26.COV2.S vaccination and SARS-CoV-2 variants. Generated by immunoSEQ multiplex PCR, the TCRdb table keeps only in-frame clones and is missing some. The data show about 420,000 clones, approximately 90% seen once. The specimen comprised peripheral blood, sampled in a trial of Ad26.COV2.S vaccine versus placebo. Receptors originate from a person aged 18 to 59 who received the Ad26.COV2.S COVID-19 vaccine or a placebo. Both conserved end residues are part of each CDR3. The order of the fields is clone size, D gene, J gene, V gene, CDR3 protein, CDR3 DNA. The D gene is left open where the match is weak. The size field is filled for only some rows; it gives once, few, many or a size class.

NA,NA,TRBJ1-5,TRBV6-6,CASSSNQPQHF,TGTGCCAGCAGCAGCAATCAGCCCCAGCATTTT
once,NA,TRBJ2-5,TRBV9,CASSRGSSRETQYF,TGTGCCAGCAGCAGAGGTAGTTCTCGAGAGACCCAGTACTTC
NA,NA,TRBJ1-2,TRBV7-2,CASSLARGDYGYTF,TGTGCCAGCAGCTTAGCGAGGGGGGACTATGGCTACACCTTC
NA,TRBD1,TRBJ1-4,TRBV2,CASRSLGQGVSTNEKLFF,TGTGCCAGCAGAAGCTTGGGACAGGGGGTATCAACTAATGAAAAACTGTTTTTT
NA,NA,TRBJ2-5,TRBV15,CATSRAGGRETQYF,TGTGCCACCAGCAGGGCTGGGGGAAGGGAGACCCAGTACTTC
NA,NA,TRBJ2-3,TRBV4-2,CASRLGTSTDTQYF,TGTGCCAGCAGGCTGGGTACTAGCACAGATACGCAGTATTTT
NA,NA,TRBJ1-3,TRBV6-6,CASRGHSSGNTIYF,TGTGCCAGCAGAGGTCACAGCTCTGGAAACACCATATATTTT
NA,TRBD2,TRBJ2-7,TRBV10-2,CASSDDVTSLRYEQYF,TGCGCCAGCAGTGATGACGTGACTAGCCTCCGCTACGAGCAGTACTTC
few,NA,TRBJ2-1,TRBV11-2,CASSLLRNRNEQFF,TGTGCCAGCAGCTTACTACGGAATAGGAATGAGCAGTTCTTC
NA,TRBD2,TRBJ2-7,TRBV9,CASSEGSGGARNEQYF,TGTGCCAGCAGCGAGGGAAGCGGGGGGGCGCGGAACGAGCAGTACTTC
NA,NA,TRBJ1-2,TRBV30,CAWSETVGFGYTF,TGTGCCTGGAGTGAGACGGTGGGATTTGGCTACACCTTC
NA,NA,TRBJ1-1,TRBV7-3,CASSLTKTGVGTEAFF,TGTGCCAGCAGCTTAACGAAGACAGGTGTGGGGACTGAAGCTTTCTTT
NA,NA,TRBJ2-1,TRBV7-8,CASSLFWGRSSYNEQFF,TGTGCCAGCAGCTTATTTTGGGGCCGCAGCTCCTACAATGAGCAGTTCTTC
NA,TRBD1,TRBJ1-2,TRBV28,CASSLSQWDRGGDYTF,TGTGCCAGCAGTTTGTCTCAGTGGGACAGGGGTGGTGACTACACCTTC
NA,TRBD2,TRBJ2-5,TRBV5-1,CASSLVWAGEETQYF,TGCGCCAGCAGCTTGGTGTGGGCGGGGGAAGAGACCCAGTACTTC
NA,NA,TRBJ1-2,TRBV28,CASSSYRGLGYTF,TGTGCCAGCAGTTCGTATAGGGGTCTTGGCTACACCTTC
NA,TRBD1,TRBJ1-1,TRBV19,CASSWGQRNTEAFF,TGTGCCAGTAGTTGGGGACAGCGGAACACTGAAGCTTTCTTT
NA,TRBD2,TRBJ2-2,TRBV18,CASSPGGDTGELFF,TGTGCCAGCTCACCGGGAGGGGACACCGGGGAGCTGTTTTTT
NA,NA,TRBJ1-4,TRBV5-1,CASSPTPREADEKLFF,TGCGCCAGCAGCCCAACCCCCCGGGAAGCAGATGAAAAACTGTTTTTT
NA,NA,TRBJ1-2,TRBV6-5,CASNPSRDYGYTF,TGTGCCAGCAACCCCTCTAGGGACTATGGCTACACCTTC
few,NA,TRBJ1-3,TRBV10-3,CAISDPSGNTIYF,TGTGCCATCAGTGATCCCTCTGGAAACACCATATATTTT
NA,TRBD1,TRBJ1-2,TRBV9,CASSVEGAHGYTF,TGTGCCAGCAGCGTAGAGGGGGCGCATGGCTACACCTTC
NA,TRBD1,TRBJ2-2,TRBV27,CASRTADWTGGLFF,TGTGCCAGCAGGACAGCGGACTGGACAGGAGGGCTGTTTTTT
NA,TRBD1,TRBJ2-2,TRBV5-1,CASSSDRAGTGELFF,TGCGCCAGCAGCTCGGACAGGGCTGGGACCGGGGAGCTGTTTTTT
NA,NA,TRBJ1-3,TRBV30,CAWSFLSSGNTIYF,TGTGCCTGGAGTTTCTTGAGCTCTGGAAACACCATATATTTT
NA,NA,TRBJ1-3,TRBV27,CASARARGNTIYF,TGTGCCAGTGCTAGGGCTCGGGGAAACACCATATATTTT
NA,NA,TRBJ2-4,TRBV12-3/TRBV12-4,CASSLIAKNIQYF,TGTGCCAGCAGCTTGATAGCCAAAAACATTCAGTACTTC
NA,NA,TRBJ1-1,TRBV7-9,CASSLALAGTNTEAFF,TGTGCCAGCAGCTTAGCGCTTGCAGGGACGAACACTGAAGCTTTCTTT
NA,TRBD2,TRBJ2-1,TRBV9,CASSVGGGASREQFF,TGTGCCAGCAGCGTGGGCGGGGGGGCCTCTCGTGAGCAGTTCTTC
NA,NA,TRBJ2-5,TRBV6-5,CASSQTRTEQETQYF,TGTGCCAGCAGTCAGACCCGGACAGAGCAAGAGACCCAGTACTTC
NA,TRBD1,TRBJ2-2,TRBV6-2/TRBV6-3,CASSYSTGRNTGELFF,TGTGCCAGCAGTTACTCGACAGGGAGGAACACCGGGGAGCTGTTTTTT
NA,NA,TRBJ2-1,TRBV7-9,CASSLPGTSNGFF,TGTGCCAGCAGCTTACCCGGGACATCGAATGGGTTCTTC
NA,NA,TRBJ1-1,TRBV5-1,CASSLGGADTEAFF,TGCGCCAGCAGCTTGGGGGGCGCGGACACTGAAGCTTTCTTT
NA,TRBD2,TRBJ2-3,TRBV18,CASSPQGLAPSGSTDTQYF,TGTGCCAGCTCACCACAGGGACTAGCCCCTTCGGGAAGCACAGATACGCAGTATTTT
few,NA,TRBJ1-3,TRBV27,CASSLSGASGNTIYF,TGTGCCAGCAGTTTGTCTGGGGCTTCTGGAAACACCATATATTTT
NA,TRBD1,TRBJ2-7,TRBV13,CASSLLGQVREQYF,TGTGCCAGCAGCTTACTGGGACAGGTGCGCGAGCAGTACTTC
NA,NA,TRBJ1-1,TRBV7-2,CASSGDMNTEAFF,TGTGCCAGCAGTGGGGACATGAACACTGAAGCTTTCTTT
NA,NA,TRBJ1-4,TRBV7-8,CASSHNEKLFF,TGTGCCAGCAGCCACAATGAAAAACTGTTTTTT